The 21 T cell receptor beta chains reported below all come from one sample, sequenced in a study of blood T cell repertoires in COVID-19. Measured with immunoSEQ multiplex PCR; TCRdb has only the in-frame clones, and not every one. There are 250,000 to 350,000 clones in the sample; roughly 89% occur only once, and about 1.7% lies in the top ten. Material for sequencing was PBMCs or T cells enriched from blood (not recorded which). The receptors were gathered from a woman in her late teens or twenties with acute COVID-19.

V is TRBV24-1 and J is TRBJ2-2; 7 bases are a match to TRBD2. The CDR3 extends over 17 amino acids. The germline V gene has CDR1 KGHDR and CDR2 SFDVKD. The V gene end was trimmed by 4 bases and the J gene end by 6 bases; junction bases not matched to a gene: 13. The CDR3 loop is CATSDQPSGGSPGELFF. In DNA form, the CDR3 reads TGTGCCACCAGTGACCAACCCAGTGGCGGGAGCCCCGGGGAGCTGTTTTTT.

The V call is TRBV9, the J call TRBJ1-1; 10 bases are shared with TRBD1. The CDR3 has 15 residues. Germline CDR1 SGDLS, CDR2 YYNGEE. The V gene end was trimmed by 4 bases and the J gene end by 5 bases; junction bases not matched to a gene: 8. The CDR3, as DNA: TGTGCCAGCAGCAAACTTGGACAGGGGGATACTGAAGCTTTCTTT. This gives the protein CASSKLGQGDTEAFF.

The chain joins TRBV19 to TRBJ2-1; 7 bases are shared with TRBD2. Germline V CDR1 and CDR2: LNHDA, SQIVND (reference sequence). This CDR3 region has 15 residues. Trimming took 6 bases from V and 4 from J; bases not matched to a gene: 9. The CDR3 protein is CASSRSRAGYNEQFF. CDR3 DNA sequence: TGTGCCAGTAGCAGGTCTAGAGCGGGATACAATGAGCAGTTCTTC. Supplemented by reference TRBV19 and TRBJ2-1, the full variable domain reads DGGITQSPKYLFRKEGQNVTLSCEQNLNHDAMYWYRQDPGQGLRLIYYSQIVNDFQKGDIAEGYSVSREKKESFPLTVTSAQKNPTAFYLCASSRSRAGYNEQFFGPGTRLTVL.

The V gene is TRBV27, the J gene TRBJ1-4, with D unresolved. There are 14 residues in the CDR3. Trimming removed 3 bases at V and 0 bases at J, with 5 bases between. Germline CDR1 is MNHEY and CDR2 is SMNVEV (reference sequence). In DNA form, the CDR3 reads TGTGCCAGCAGTTTCTCGGCAACTAATGAAAAACTGTTTTTT. Its protein product is CASSFSATNEKLFF.

The chain recombines TRBV18 with TRBJ2-1; 11 bases line up with TRBD2. The trim removed 3 bases at V and 7 bases at J, leaving 5 bases unmatched. CDR3 length equals 15 residues. Germline-derived CDR1 and CDR2 are KGHSH and LQKENI. CDR3: CASSPGLAESNEQFF. DNA for the CDR3: TGTGCCAGCTCACCGGGACTAGCGGAGTCTAATGAGCAGTTCTTC. The whole variable domain, filled in from reference TRBV18 and TRBJ2-1, reads NAGVMQNPRHLVRRRGQEARLRCSPMKGHSHVYWYRQLPEEGLKFMVYLQKENIIDESGMPKERFSAEFPKEGPSILRIQQVVRGDSAAYFCASSPGLAESNEQFFGPGTRLTVL.

The chain recombines TRBV6-5 with TRBJ2-7; 7 positions agree with TRBD1. Germline assignment: CDR1 MNHEY and CDR2 SVGAGI. The CDR3 sequence is 16 residues long. After removal of 4 bases from V and 2 bases from J, the junction contained 11 bases not matched to a gene. CDR3 region: CASSLSPGGLTYEQYF. CDR3 DNA: TGTGCCAGCAGTTTGTCCCCAGGGGGTCTTACCTACGAGCAGTACTTC.

The rearrangement links TRBV5-6 to TRBJ2-7, with 10 bases fitting TRBD1. CDR1 and CDR2 (germline): SGHDT, YYEEEE. The CDR3 is made up of 13 amino acids. V lost 3 bases to trimming and J lost 3 bases; unmatched junction nucleotides: 0. The CDR3 sequence is CASSWDRGYEQYF. The CDR3 nucleotides are TGTGCCAGCAGCTGGGACAGGGGCTACGAGCAGTACTTC.

This sequence joins TRBV15 and TRBJ1-4; a weak D match, TRBD1 (6 bases). V was cut by 1 base and J by 4 bases, with 22 bases left in between. Germline V gene sequence: CDR1 LNHNV, CDR2 YYDKDF (reference sequence). The CDR3 has 19 amino acids. In DNA form, the CDR3 reads TGTGCCACCAGCAGAGCAGGGGCTCTTGACTTTCGTGGTAATGAAAAACTGTTTTTT. Translation gives CATSRAGALDFRGNEKLFF.

This clone was seen only once. The gene calls are TRBV3-1 (or the pseudogene TRBV3-2) and TRBJ2-5; D call uncertain. CDR3 length: 12 residues. V was clipped by 1 base and J by 9 bases, with 9 bases between them. Germline CDR1 and CDR2: LGHDT and YNNKEL (reference sequence). The CDR3 region is CASSQGVLAQYF. The CDR3 coding sequence is TGTGCCAGCAGCCAAGGTGTCCTTGCCCAGTACTTC.

The chain links TRBV9 to TRBJ2-2, with 8 bases identical to TRBD1. J lost 6 bases, V lost 7 bases, and 11 bases had no gene match. Germline values: CDR1 SGDLS, CDR2 YYNGEE. The CDR3 contains 15 residues. The DNA for the CDR3 is TGTGCCAGCTCCCCGGGACAGGCCCTTCCCGGGGAGCTGTTTTTT. Translating gives CASSPGQALPGELFF.

V usage is TRBV11-2 and J usage is TRBJ2-7; D is unresolved. The CDR3 is 14 amino acids. The V end was cut by 4 bases, the J end by 2 bases, with 12 bases between. Per germline, CDR1 SGHAT and CDR2 FQNNGV. The CDR3: CASSSFPDTYEQYF. CDR3 coding DNA: TGTGCCAGCAGCTCCTTCCCAGACACCTACGAGCAGTACTTC.

The CDR3 DNA sequence: TGTGCCAGCAGCGTAGCTGCAGGGGGCGCGAACTATGGCTACACCTTC. Its translation: CASSVAAGGANYGYTF. The chain links TRBV9 to TRBJ1-2; 8 bases agree with TRBD1. From germline, CDR1 is SGDLS and CDR2 YYNGEE. The CDR3 has 16 residues. The J segment lost 2 bases and the V segment lost 0 bases, leaving 6 bases of the junction unmatched.

V gene TRBV11-2 combines with J gene TRBJ2-1, with D tentatively TRBD2 (6 bases). CDR1 and CDR2 from the germline V gene are SGHAT and FQNNGV. Trimming shortened V by 6 bases and J by 7 bases, and 13 bases separated the two germline ends. This CDR3 contains 13 residues. The CDR3 spells CASSWGEVNEQFF. The CDR3 DNA reads TGTGCCAGCAGTTGGGGGGAGGTAAATGAGCAGTTCTTC. Combining the CDR3 with reference TRBV11-2 and TRBJ2-1 gives the whole variable domain EAGVAQSPRYKIIEKRQSVAFWCNPISGHATLYWYQQILGQGPKLLIQFQNNGVVDDSQLPKDRFSAERLKGVDSTLKIQPAKLEDSAVYLCASSWGEVNEQFFGPGTRLTVL.

Turning to this clone: One end of the junction is discordant with germline, which a read error may explain. The V and J genes are TRBV7-6 and TRBJ2-3, with 8 bases identical to TRBD2. The CDR3 consists of 16 residues. From germline, CDR1 is SGHVS and CDR2 FNYEAQ. The CDR3 coding sequence is TGTGCCAGCAGCCTAGCGGCGGGAGGTGACACAGATACGCAGTATTTT. Translated, it gives CASSLAAGGDTDTQYF.

For the CDR3, the DNA is TGTGCCAGCAGATCTACAGGGAGCTCCTACAATGAGCAGTTCTTC. Its protein product is CASRSTGSSYNEQFF. The chain combines TRBV5-6 with TRBJ2-1, with D possibly TRBD1 on 6 matching bases. Deletions cut 5 bases from V and 0 bases from J, with 12 bases between. The V gene's germline CDR1 is SGHDT and CDR2 YYEEEE. CDR3 length equals 15 residues.

This clone was seen only a few times. The rearrangement joins TRBV9 to TRBJ2-2; 7 nucleotides align to TRBD1. Germline values: CDR1 SGDLS, CDR2 YYNGEE. Unmatched junction bases numbered 5, after V lost 3 bases and J lost 6 bases. This CDR3 contains 14 residues. The CDR3 nucleotides are TGTGCCAGCAGCGCACAGGGGTGGGCCGGGGAGCTGTTTTTT. It yields the protein CASSAQGWAGELFF. Variable domain in full (rest from reference TRBV9 and TRBJ2-2): DSGVTQTPKHLITATGQRVTLRCSPRSGDLSVYWYQQSLDQGLQFLIQYYNGEERAKGNILERFSAQQFPDLHSELNLSSLELGDSALYFCASSAQGWAGELFFGEGSRLTVL.

The V and J genes are TRBV7-9 and TRBJ1-1, with D possibly TRBD1 on 6 matching bases. V was clipped by 0 bases and J by 0 bases, with 11 bases between them. The CDR3 contains 16 residues. Germline V gene sequence: CDR1 SEHNR, CDR2 FQNEAQ (reference sequence). CDR3: CASSLARTELNTEAFF. DNA for the CDR3: TGTGCCAGCAGCTTAGCCCGGACAGAATTGAACACTGAAGCTTTCTTT.

This rearrangement joins TRBV15 to TRBJ1-5; D not resolved. CDR1 and CDR2 (germline): LNHNV, YYDKDF (reference sequence). V lost 2 bases and J lost 1, with 6 bases in between. There are 14 residues in the CDR3. The CDR3 reads CATSRSRSNQPQHF. The CDR3 DNA follows: TGTGCCACCAGCAGATCGCGGAGCAATCAGCCCCAGCATTTT.

This chain joins TRBV27 and TRBJ1-5; D might be TRBD1 (6 bases). CDR3 length: 16 residues. Trimming removed 11 bases from V and 2 bases from J, with 22 bases in between. Per germline, CDR1 MNHEY and CDR2 SMNVEV (reference sequence). CDR3 sequence reads: CARRKGGVTRNQPQHF. CDR3 in DNA: TGTGCCCGACGTAAGGGGGGGGTAACGCGCAATCAGCCCCAGCATTTT.

The chain links TRBV25-1 to TRBJ1-1; D is undetermined. The germline V gene encodes CDR1 MGHDK and CDR2 SYGVNS. The germline V and J ends were trimmed by 6 bases and 0 bases, with 5 bases remaining between them. CDR3 length: 12 residues. The CDR3 loop is CASRQMNTEAFF. Here the CDR3 DNA reads TGTGCCAGCAGACAGATGAACACTGAAGCTTTCTTT.

The chain recombines TRBV7-9 with TRBJ1-2; D perhaps matches TRBD1 (5 bases). The CDR3 loop spans 16 amino acids. CDR1 SEHNR and CDR2 FQNEAQ come from the germline V gene (reference sequence). Trimming shortened V by 5 bases and J by 6 bases, and 22 bases separated the two germline ends. CDR3 coding DNA: TGTGCCAGCAGCCCCAACCTGTGGGGGGGGGAAGATGGCTACACCTTC. As protein: CASSPNLWGGEDGYTF.